This TCR beta chain was identified in a study of shared clonotypes between healthy human individuals. For each subset, genomic DNA was distributed in equal portions over several immunoSEQ plates. Produced via immunoSEQ multiplex PCR; TCRdb's table is partial and in-frame only. The sample contains about 2.1 million clones, roughly 91% of which appear only once. This CDR3 comprises 9 residues. Germline V gene data show CDR1 as MNHEY and CDR2 as SMNVEV (reference sequence). Naivety among CD8 cells was defined by CD45RO negativity and positive CCR7 selection, thereby excluding terminally differentiated effector memory CD45RA+ cells.

Sequencing was performed on naive CD8+ T cells from PBMCs. The receptor was derived from a man aged 18 to 29 in good health. Some clones in this sample may be carry-over from other donors' samples. The rearrangement links TRBV27 to TRBJ1-5; the D is unclear. CDR3 in amino acids: CAVGQPQHF. In DNA, the CDR3 is TGTGCTGTCGGTCAGCCCCAGCATTTT.